This T cell receptor beta chain was recovered during a study of blood T cell repertoires in COVID-19. Across the study: From the United States, Italy and Spain came samples of acute and convalescent COVID-19. From T cells, B-cell-depleted T cells, or PBMCs came the material, which was cDNA or gDNA.

Original handling: Estimation of nucleated cell counts was performed using reference gene primer amplification. Some clones are missing from TCRdb's copy, which holds only in-frame ones; the method was immunoSEQ multiplex PCR. Clone size and the V and J calls come from that table; the DNA yielded D and trimming. The table includes roughly 100,000 clones, roughly 92% detected once. The germline CDR1 and CDR2 sequences are SGHNT and YYREEE (reference sequence). The CDR3 is 15 amino acids. V dropped 0 bases and J dropped 0 bases, with 8 bases sitting between them. The origin of this receptor is a woman aged 50 to 65 with COVID-19, enrolled during active disease. The sequencing input was peripheral blood. The rearrangement joins TRBV5-4 to TRBJ2-3; D gene unclear. The CDR3 is CASSLGGSSTDTQYF. In DNA, the CDR3 is TGTGCCAGCAGCTTGGGCGGTTCTAGCACAGATACGCAGTATTTT.